A single sample gave rise to the 17 T cell receptor beta chains below, sequenced in a study of blood T cell repertoires in COVID-19. TCRdb keeps only in-frame clones here, not all; method: immunoSEQ multiplex PCR. Here the sample spans about 85,000 clones, roughly four fifths being singletons. The sample comprised peripheral blood. Source of these receptors: a human donor in a cohort sampled during active COVID-19.

This rearrangement joins TRBV7-8 to TRBJ2-7; possibly TRBD2 for D (6 bases). This CDR3 is 15 amino acids long. Germline CDR1 SGHVS, CDR2 FQNEAQ. Trimming cost V 3 bases and J 4 bases, with 16 bases left between them. Here the CDR3 DNA reads TGTGCCAGCAGCTTCTCATACGGTCGGGGGTACGAGCAGTACTTC. This translates into CASSFSYGRGYEQYF.

The gene calls are TRBV4-1 and TRBJ1-5; the D is unclear. CDR3 length equals 15 residues. V lost 4 bases, J lost 3 bases, and 13 bases lay in between. Germline-derived CDR1 and CDR2 are MGHRA and YSYEKL. The CDR3 DNA is TGCGCCAGCAGCCTCAGATTAGGAGACAATCAGCCCCAGCATTTT. Its protein product is CASSLRLGDNQPQHF.

This clone was detected only a few times. The rearrangement links TRBV6-5 to TRBJ2-1; TRBD2 agrees at 7 bases. With 8 bases clipped from V and 6 bases from J, the junction kept 7 bases outside the gene matches. Germline V gene sequence: CDR1 MNHEY, CDR2 SVGAGI. The length of the CDR3 is 13 residues. The CDR3 region has the DNA TGTGCCAGCCAGCGGGGACGGTTCAATGAGCAGTTCTTC. Translation: CASQRGRFNEQFF.

This clone was seen more than once but under ten times. The V gene is TRBV7-9, the J gene TRBJ2-5, with 8 bases that match TRBD1. Germline CDR1 SEHNR, CDR2 FQNEAQ (reference sequence). The CDR3 extends over 18 amino acids. After removal of 5 bases from V and 2 bases from J, the junction contained 16 bases not matched to a gene. CDR3 protein: CASSRIREGQGGQETQYF. In nucleotides, the CDR3 is TGTGCCAGCAGCCGCATAAGAGAAGGACAGGGAGGTCAAGAGACCCAGTACTTC. Complete variable domain (other parts from reference TRBV7-9 and TRBJ2-5): DTGVSQNPRHKITKRGQNVTFRCDPISEHNRLYWYRQTLGQGPEFLTYFQNEAQLEKSRLLSDRFSAERPKGSFSTLEIQRTEQGDSAMYLCASSRIREGQGGQETQYFGPGTRLLVL.

The chain recombines TRBV5-1 with TRBJ2-1; a weak D match, TRBD2 (5 bases). Germline CDR1 SGHRS, CDR2 YFSETQ. The CDR3 has 14 residues. V lost 0 bases to trimming and J lost 9 bases, with 13 bases between them. The CDR3 protein is CASSLDNGGTEQFF. The CDR3 coding sequence is TGCGCCAGCAGCTTGGACAATGGAGGAACTGAGCAGTTCTTC.

This clone showed up just a few times. The CDR3 spells CATETGLVNQPQHF. The CDR3 DNA is TGTGCCACAGAGACAGGTCTTGTTAATCAGCCCCAGCATTTT. The chain couples TRBV25-1 to TRBJ1-5, with D perhaps matching TRBD1 (6 bases). This CDR3 contains 14 residues. Germline V lookup: CDR1 MGHDK, CDR2 SYGVNS. V lost 10 bases to trimming and J lost 4 bases, with 17 bases between them.

The V and J genes are TRBV4-1 and TRBJ1-1; 10 positions agree with TRBD1. Germline-derived CDR1 and CDR2 are MGHRA and YSYEKL. Trimming at V came to 4 bases and at J to 6 bases, leaving 8 bases not matched to a gene. The CDR3 length is 15 residues. The CDR3 region has the DNA TGCGCCAGCAGCCGTATGACAGGGGGCGCCGCTGAAGCTTTCTTT. Protein: CASSRMTGGAAEAFF.

This clone occurred once. The genes are TRBV10-1 and TRBJ2-2; 13 bases fit TRBD2. The CDR3 is made up of 17 amino acids. The junction had 8 bases not matched to a gene; V was cut back by 6 bases and J by 4 bases. Germline V gives CDR1 WNHNN, CDR2 SYGVQD (reference sequence). The CDR3 DNA follows: TGCGCCAGCAGCAAGACTAGCGGGGGGCGTGGCACCGGGGAGCTGTTTTTT. Protein sequence: CASSKTSGGRGTGELFF.

The chain combines TRBV7-3 with TRBJ1-6, with 10 bases matching TRBD1. In germline, CDR1 is SGHTA, CDR2 FQGTGA. V lost 4 bases and J lost 9; bases outside the gene matches: 6. The CDR3 runs 15 residues. The CDR3 DNA follows: TGTGCCAGCAGCTCGCAGACAGGGGGCGGTTCACCCCTCCACTTT. As protein: CASSSQTGGGSPLHF. The full variable domain, its missing parts supplied by reference TRBV7-3 and TRBJ1-6, is GAGVSQTPSNKVTEKGKYVELRCDPISGHTALYWYRQSLGQGPEFLIYFQGTGAADDSGLPNDRFFAVRPEGSVSTLKIQRTERGDSAVYLCASSSQTGGGSPLHFGNGTRLTVT.

The chain joins TRBV6-2 or TRBV6-3 to TRBJ1-2; D call uncertain. With 2 bases removed from V and 1 base from J, the gap between germline ends came to 11 bases. This CDR3 is 15 amino acids long. The germline V gene encodes CDR1 MNHEY and CDR2 SVGEGT. CDR3 in DNA: TGTGCCAGCAGTTACCCGGTCGGTCTTAACTATGGCTACACCTTC. It specifies CASSYPVGLNYGYTF.

As DNA, the CDR3 is TGTGCCAGCAGTGCATCTGGGGGGGACAGGGTTAGCGGAAAACTGTTTTTT. It encodes CASSASGGDRVSGKLFF. This rearrangement joins TRBV6-7 to TRBJ1-4, with TRBD1 identical over 9 bases. TRBV6-7 is an ORF, and what it does is uncertain. The CDR3 has 17 amino acids. V lost 5 bases to trimming and J lost 10 bases; unmatched junction nucleotides: 17.

The chain couples TRBV27 to TRBJ2-3, with 9 bases aligning to TRBD2. Germline assignment: CDR1 MNHEY and CDR2 SMNVEV (reference sequence). Losses at the gene ends were 10 bases for V and 0 bases for J; bases not matched to a gene: 8. The CDR3 has 15 amino acids. In DNA, the CDR3 is TGTGCCAACTCGAGAGCGGGGGGTAGCACAGATACGCAGTATTTT. Amino acids: CANSRAGGSTDTQYF.

This rearrangement joins TRBV5-6 to TRBJ2-7; no definite D call. Per the germline V gene, CDR1 is SGHDT and CDR2 is YYEEEE. This CDR3 region has 12 residues. Trimming pared 0 bases from V and 2 bases from J, leaving 3 bases between. CDR3 sequence: CASSLAPYEQYF. Written as DNA, the CDR3 is TGTGCCAGCAGCTTGGCTCCCTACGAGCAGTACTTC.

The chain combines TRBV6-5 with TRBJ2-1; possibly TRBD2 for D (5 bases). The CDR3 consists of 13 residues. The germline gives CDR1 MNHEY, CDR2 SVGAGI. V lost 8 bases and J lost 0, with 8 bases in between. The CDR3 spells CASGRISYNEQFF. DNA of the CDR3: TGTGCCAGCGGGAGAATCTCCTACAATGAGCAGTTCTTC.

The V call is TRBV30, the J call TRBJ1-5; weak D call: TRBD1 (6 bases). Between the trimmed V and J ends, which lost 2 bases and 3 bases, there was a span of 8 bases. CDR1 and CDR2 from the germline V gene are GTSNPN and SVGIG (reference sequence). This CDR3 spans 13 amino acids. This CDR3 is CAWSHRANQPQHF. CDR3 nucleotide sequence: TGTGCCTGGAGTCACAGGGCCAATCAGCCCCAGCATTTT.

The rearrangement joins TRBV27 to TRBJ2-6; TRBD1 aligns across 7 bases. The CDR3 has 18 residues. CDR1 and CDR2 from the germline V gene are MNHEY and SMNVEV (reference sequence). V lost 5 bases and J lost 0; bases outside the gene matches: 10. The CDR3 region has the DNA TGTGCCAGCAGTCCGCGGACAGGCTTCTCCTCTGGGGCCAACGTCCTGACTTTC. Residues: CASSPRTGFSSGANVLTF.

The rearrangement joins TRBV24-1 to TRBJ2-1, with D possibly TRBD2 on 5 matching bases. The germline V and J ends were trimmed by 2 bases and 2 bases, with 15 bases remaining between them. The CDR3 has 17 amino acids. Germline V CDR1 and CDR2: KGHDR, SFDVKD. CDR3 in DNA: TGTGCCACCAGTGATTACCGGAAGAGAGGGACCTACAATGAGCAGTTCTTC. Protein sequence: CATSDYRKRGTYNEQFF.